This T cell receptor (beta chain) was recorded in a study of T cell responses to AZD1222 COVID-19 vaccine. Germline V gene sequence: CDR1 SGHTS, CDR2 YDEGEE. V lost 2 bases and J lost 4, with 7 bases in between. The CDR3 totals 12 residues. The data were produced by immunoSEQ multiplex PCR, yet TCRdb's version contains in-frame clones alone and is incomplete. The sample lists roughly 120,000 clones, about 94% occurring once. General study points: Recipients of AZD1222 seropositive at baseline numbered only 5 to 7. White British people made up most donors, females outnumbered males, and clonal diversity was possibly underestimated. Two doses of AZD1222 preceded a rise in Spike-specific TCR breadth and depth.

Comment on this clone: Its antigen is currently unknown.

The chain has TRBV5-8 and TRBJ2-7, with a weak D call TRBD2 (5 bases). The material was peripheral blood, obtained 28 days after the second AZD1222 dose. The TCR comes from an adult who received the AZD1222 COVID-19 vaccine. CDR3 DNA: TGTGCCAGCAGCTTCCGGGGTTACGAGCAGTACTTC. The encoded protein is CASSFRGYEQYF.